A selection of T cell receptor beta chains follows, all from one sample in a study of blood T cells in healthy people across ages. TCRdb called the 5' RACE reads again in MiXCR, with one record for every CDR3 protein. The data show 650,000 or so distinct CDR3 sequences, approximately 52% seen once. Sample: blood. The receptors stem from a woman over 75 in good health. The CDR3 runs from the conserved cysteine through the conserved F or W. Each record gives: clone size, J gene, V gene, D gene, CDR3 protein, CDR3 DNA. A D gene is named only where the DNA matches it firmly. Size tells how often a clone was seen (once, few, many) or the class of an expanded clone, and some rows leave it out.

NA TRBJ1-2 TRBV18 NA CASSPRNGYTF TGTGCCAGCTCACCACGGAATGGCTACACCTTC
NA TRBJ1-6 TRBV27 NA CATQKQGARNSPLHF TGTGCCACCCAGAAACAGGGAGCAAGGAATTCACCCCTCCACTTT
NA TRBJ1-1 TRBV2 NA CANSAGQFWDTEAFF TGTGCCAACAGTGCCGGACAGTTTTGGGACACTGAAGCTTTCTTT
NA TRBJ2-1 TRBV29-1 NA CSVAGRASAPPYNEQFF TGCAGCGTTGCAGGGCGGGCCTCGGCCCCCCCCTACAATGAGCAGTTCTTC
NA TRBJ1-6 TRBV28 NA CASSPPDRKNSPLHF TGTGCCAGCAGCCCGCCGGACAGAAAAAATTCACCCCTCCACTTT
few TRBJ2-5 TRBV28 TRBD1 CASSQDRVIGETQYF TGTGCCAGCAGCCAGGACAGGGTAATAGGAGAGACCCAGTACTTC
NA TRBJ2-1 TRBV2 TRBD2 CASSEVREAYNEQFF TGTGCCAGCAGTGAAGTGCGGGAGGCATACAATGAGCAGTTCTTC
NA TRBJ1-5 TRBV3-1 TRBD1 CASSQGGQGGNRPQHF TGTGCCAGCAGCCAGGGGGGACAGGGTGGGAATCGGCCCCAGCATTTT
NA TRBJ2-3 TRBV12-3/TRBV12-4 NA CASSFVSGAGTDTQYF TGTGCCAGCAGTTTCGTGTCGGGGGCGGGCACAGATACGCAGTATTTT
NA TRBJ2-3 TRBV7-2 TRBD1 CASSLARTGGRRTDTQYF TGTGCCAGCAGCTTAGCCCGGACAGGTGGCAGGAGAACAGATACGCAGTATTTT
NA TRBJ1-2 TRBV28 NA CASTLGGPYGYTF TGTGCCAGCACTTTGGGGGGACCCTATGGCTACACCTTC
NA TRBJ2-3 TRBV15 TRBD1 CATSTTTGQIFTDTQYF TGTGCCACCAGCACAACTACGGGACAGATCTTCACAGATACGCAGTATTTT
many TRBJ1-2 TRBV5-6 TRBD1 CASVRGRYGGYTF TGTGCCAGCGTCAGGGGGAGGTACGGTGGCTACACCTTC